This is a list of T cell receptor beta chains from one sample in a study of control samples from healthy donors and cancer patients. Produced via immunoSEQ multiplex PCR; TCRdb's table is partial and in-frame only. The sample carries some 150,000 clones, about 93% recorded once. The sequenced material came from blood. The origin of the receptors is a woman aged 60-75 years in good health. CDR3s include the opening cysteine and the closing phenylalanine or tryptophan. The order of the fields is J gene, clone size, D gene, V gene, CDR3 length, CDR3 protein, CDR3 DNA. A D gene is named only where the DNA matches it firmly. Size values are once, few and many counts, or a class for expanded clones, and some rows have none.

j_gene: TRBJ1-5; abundance: NA; d_gene: NA; v_gene: TRBV6-2/TRBV6-3; len: 18; CDR3aa: CASSRVRTGTYSNQPQHF; CDR3nt: TGTGCCAGCAGCCGGGTGAGGACGGGAACGTATAGCAATCAGCCCCAGCATTTT
j_gene: TRBJ2-3; abundance: NA; d_gene: NA; v_gene: TRBV27; len: 11; CDR3aa: CASGRGDTQYF; CDR3nt: TGTGCCAGCGGACGGGGGGATACGCAGTATTTT
j_gene: TRBJ1-6; abundance: NA; d_gene: NA; v_gene: TRBV7-3; len: 16; CDR3aa: CASSFGRSSYNSPLHF; CDR3nt: TGTGCCAGCAGCTTTGGCAGGAGCTCCTATAATTCACCCCTCCACTTT
j_gene: TRBJ1-1; abundance: NA; d_gene: NA; v_gene: TRBV18; len: 14; CDR3aa: CASSPRQGRTEAFF; CDR3nt: TGTGCCAGCTCACCACGGCAGGGGAGGACTGAAGCTTTCTTT
j_gene: TRBJ1-1; abundance: NA; d_gene: NA; v_gene: TRBV5-1; len: 14; CDR3aa: CASSLAQGMGEAFF; CDR3nt: TGCGCCAGCAGCTTAGCCCAGGGAATGGGTGAAGCTTTCTTT
j_gene: TRBJ1-4; abundance: NA; d_gene: NA; v_gene: TRBV3-1/TRBV3-2; len: 16; CDR3aa: CASSQDWAGGNEKLFF; CDR3nt: TGTGCCAGCAGCCAAGACTGGGCAGGAGGTAATGAAAAACTGTTTTTT
j_gene: TRBJ2-2; abundance: few; d_gene: NA; v_gene: TRBV7-8; len: 14; CDR3aa: CASRRTENTGELFF; CDR3nt: TGTGCCAGTAGGAGGACAGAGAACACCGGGGAGCTGTTTTTT
j_gene: TRBJ1-6; abundance: NA; d_gene: TRBD1; v_gene: TRBV11-2; len: 16; CDR3aa: CASSLKRDSGLWALHF; CDR3nt: TGTGCCAGCAGCTTAAAAAGGGACAGTGGCCTTTGGGCCCTCCACTTT
j_gene: TRBJ2-7; abundance: NA; d_gene: TRBD2; v_gene: TRBV6-5; len: 15; CDR3aa: CASSSTSGSTYEQYF; CDR3nt: TGTGCCAGCAGTTCCACTAGCGGGAGTACCTACGAGCAGTACTTC
j_gene: TRBJ2-7; abundance: NA; d_gene: NA; v_gene: TRBV18; len: 13; CDR3aa: CASSPGASYEQYF; CDR3nt: TGTGCCAGCTCACCCGGCGCCTCTTACGAGCAGTACTTC
j_gene: TRBJ1-5; abundance: NA; d_gene: TRBD1; v_gene: TRBV7-8; len: 16; CDR3aa: CASSSNPGQRNQPQHF; CDR3nt: TGTGCCAGCAGCTCCAACCCGGGACAGAGAAATCAGCCCCAGCATTTT
j_gene: TRBJ1-2; abundance: NA; d_gene: TRBD1; v_gene: TRBV3-1/TRBV3-2; len: 14; CDR3aa: CASSRDRANYGYTF; CDR3nt: TGTGCCAGCAGCCGGGACAGGGCTAACTATGGCTACACCTTC
j_gene: TRBJ2-1; abundance: once; d_gene: TRBD1; v_gene: TRBV6-5; len: 15; CDR3aa: CASGNSGTGNGEQFF; CDR3nt: TGTGCCAGCGGGAACTCCGGGACAGGGAATGGTGAGCAGTTCTTC
j_gene: TRBJ1-4; abundance: NA; d_gene: NA; v_gene: TRBV7-2; len: 16; CDR3aa: CASSYQLTPLGEKLFF; CDR3nt: TGTGCCAGCAGCTATCAATTGACCCCTTTGGGGGAAAAACTGTTTTTT
j_gene: TRBJ2-1; abundance: NA; d_gene: NA; v_gene: TRBV9; len: 15; CDR3aa: CASSARGLPENEQFF; CDR3nt: TGTGCCAGCAGCGCCCGGGGGCTCCCCGAGAATGAGCAGTTCTTC
j_gene: TRBJ1-2; abundance: NA; d_gene: NA; v_gene: TRBV5-1; len: 13; CDR3aa: CASSLDDNYGYTF; CDR3nt: TGCGCCAGCAGCTTGGATGATAACTATGGCTACACCTTC
j_gene: TRBJ2-3; abundance: NA; d_gene: TRBD2; v_gene: TRBV6-2/TRBV6-3; len: 20; CDR3aa: CASSYLPGTSGGRSTDTQYF; CDR3nt: TGTGCCAGCAGTTACTTACCCGGGACTAGCGGGGGCCGTAGCACAGATACGCAGTATTTT
j_gene: TRBJ1-5; abundance: NA; d_gene: NA; v_gene: TRBV15; len: 15; CDR3aa: CATSRDPDSYQPQHF; CDR3nt: TGTGCCACCAGCAGAGACCCAGATTCCTATCAGCCCCAGCATTTT
j_gene: TRBJ2-1; abundance: NA; d_gene: NA; v_gene: TRBV5-1; len: 15; CDR3aa: CASSLAMRGGNEQFF; CDR3nt: TGCGCCAGCAGCTTGGCTATGAGAGGCGGCAATGAGCAGTTCTTC
j_gene: TRBJ2-1; abundance: once; d_gene: TRBD2; v_gene: TRBV7-6; len: 20; CDR3aa: CASSSFPSSGAQDSYNEQFF; CDR3nt: TGTGCCAGCAGCTCCTTTCCCTCTAGCGGGGCCCAGGACTCCTACAATGAGCAGTTCTTC
j_gene: TRBJ2-5; abundance: once; d_gene: NA; v_gene: TRBV7-9; len: 14; CDR3aa: CASSLMFRGETQYF; CDR3nt: TGTGCCAGCAGCTTAATGTTCAGGGGAGAGACCCAGTACTTC
j_gene: TRBJ2-2; abundance: NA; d_gene: NA; v_gene: TRBV5-4; len: 16; CDR3aa: CASSLWGRANTGELFF; CDR3nt: TGTGCCAGCAGCTTGTGGGGCAGGGCGAACACCGGGGAGCTGTTTTTT
j_gene: TRBJ2-5; abundance: NA; d_gene: TRBD1; v_gene: TRBV7-8; len: 14; CDR3aa: CASSLADREETQYF; CDR3nt: TGTGCCAGCAGCTTAGCGGACAGGGAAGAGACCCAGTACTTC
j_gene: TRBJ1-2; abundance: NA; d_gene: TRBD1; v_gene: TRBV18; len: 14; CDR3aa: CASSLDQGAGGYTF; CDR3nt: TGTGCCAGCTCACTCGACCAGGGGGCCGGGGGCTACACCTTC
j_gene: TRBJ1-1; abundance: NA; d_gene: NA; v_gene: TRBV5-4; len: 14; CDR3aa: CASSLDGMNTEAFF; CDR3nt: TGTGCCAGCAGCTTGGACGGGATGAACACTGAAGCTTTCTTT
j_gene: TRBJ1-1; abundance: NA; d_gene: NA; v_gene: TRBV5-4; len: 13; CDR3aa: CASSYQGDTEAFF; CDR3nt: TGTGCCAGCAGCTATCAGGGAGACACTGAAGCTTTCTTT
j_gene: TRBJ1-2; abundance: NA; d_gene: TRBD1; v_gene: TRBV6-5; len: 15; CDR3aa: CASSYSSGQPYGYTF; CDR3nt: TGTGCCAGCAGTTACTCCTCGGGACAGCCCTATGGCTACACCTTC
j_gene: TRBJ2-3; abundance: NA; d_gene: NA; v_gene: TRBV6-1; len: 14; CDR3aa: CASSEGVSVDTQYF; CDR3nt: TGTGCCAGCAGTGAAGGAGTGTCTGTAGATACGCAGTATTTT
j_gene: TRBJ1-1; abundance: NA; d_gene: NA; v_gene: TRBV28; len: 14; CDR3aa: CASSLSGAYTEAFF; CDR3nt: TGTGCCAGCAGTTTGTCAGGGGCGTACACTGAAGCTTTCTTT
j_gene: TRBJ1-6; abundance: NA; d_gene: NA; v_gene: TRBV6-5; len: 14; CDR3aa: CASSPGRAGSPLHF; CDR3nt: TGTGCCAGCAGTCCCGGGAGGGCGGGTTCACCCCTCCACTTT
j_gene: TRBJ2-5; abundance: NA; d_gene: TRBD2; v_gene: TRBV7-6; len: 16; CDR3aa: CASSLGALAGEETQYF; CDR3nt: TGTGCCAGCAGCTTAGGGGCGCTAGCGGGGGAAGAGACCCAGTACTTC
j_gene: TRBJ2-3; abundance: NA; d_gene: TRBD2; v_gene: TRBV19; len: 20; CDR3aa: CASSIPPPLAGGPFSDTQYF; CDR3nt: TGTGCCAGTAGTATACCTCCTCCACTAGCGGGGGGGCCTTTCTCAGATACGCAGTATTTT
j_gene: TRBJ1-6; abundance: NA; d_gene: TRBD1; v_gene: TRBV7-2; len: 17; CDR3aa: CASSPGTGRIYNSPLHF; CDR3nt: TGTGCCAGCAGCCCGGGGACAGGGCGAATATATAATTCACCCCTCCACTTT
j_gene: TRBJ1-1; abundance: NA; d_gene: NA; v_gene: TRBV10-3; len: 13; CDR3aa: CAISVEENTEAFF; CDR3nt: TGTGCCATCAGTGTTGAGGAGAACACTGAAGCTTTCTTT
j_gene: TRBJ2-5; abundance: NA; d_gene: NA; v_gene: TRBV2; len: 13; CDR3aa: CASSNRDGETQYF; CDR3nt: TGTGCCAGCAGCAACAGGGATGGAGAGACCCAGTACTTC
j_gene: TRBJ2-2; abundance: NA; d_gene: NA; v_gene: TRBV3-1/TRBV3-2; len: 14; CDR3aa: CASNTGIVTGELFF; CDR3nt: TGTGCCAGCAACACAGGGATTGTCACCGGGGAGCTGTTTTTT
j_gene: TRBJ1-5; abundance: NA; d_gene: NA; v_gene: TRBV3-1/TRBV3-2; len: 16; CDR3aa: CASSQSWGGPGQPQHF; CDR3nt: TGTGCCAGCAGCCAAAGTTGGGGTGGCCCAGGTCAGCCCCAGCATTTT
j_gene: TRBJ2-1; abundance: NA; d_gene: TRBD1; v_gene: TRBV7-8; len: 15; CDR3aa: CASSREWDRDNEQFF; CDR3nt: TGTGCCAGCAGCAGAGAATGGGACAGGGACAATGAGCAGTTCTTC
j_gene: TRBJ2-3; abundance: NA; d_gene: NA; v_gene: TRBV3-1/TRBV3-2; len: 16; CDR3aa: CASSLLTLPGAGTQYF; CDR3nt: TGTGCCAGCAGCCTCCTGACGCTGCCTGGGGCGGGGACGCAGTATTTT
j_gene: TRBJ1-3; abundance: NA; d_gene: NA; v_gene: TRBV4-1; len: 16; CDR3aa: CASSQGHESSGNTIYF; CDR3nt: TGCGCCAGCAGCCAAGGTCATGAGAGCTCTGGAAACACCATATATTTT
j_gene: TRBJ1-6; abundance: NA; d_gene: TRBD1; v_gene: TRBV14; len: 15; CDR3aa: CASSQTLYRGSPLHF; CDR3nt: TGTGCCAGCAGCCAGACCCTCTACAGGGGATCACCCCTCCACTTT
j_gene: TRBJ1-3; abundance: NA; d_gene: TRBD1; v_gene: TRBV9; len: 15; CDR3aa: CASSLTGDSGNTIYF; CDR3nt: TGTGCCAGCAGCTTAACAGGGGACTCGGGAAACACCATATATTTT
j_gene: TRBJ1-1; abundance: NA; d_gene: TRBD1; v_gene: TRBV12-3/TRBV12-4; len: 13; CDR3aa: CASSQGQGFEAFF; CDR3nt: TGTGCCAGCAGTCAAGGACAGGGTTTTGAAGCTTTCTTT
j_gene: TRBJ2-3; abundance: NA; d_gene: NA; v_gene: TRBV7-2; len: 14; CDR3aa: CASSPTGDTDTQYF; CDR3nt: TGTGCCAGCAGCCCGACGGGAGATACAGATACGCAGTATTTT
j_gene: TRBJ1-6; abundance: NA; d_gene: NA; v_gene: TRBV12-3/TRBV12-4; len: 13; CDR3aa: CASLKGGDRTLHF; CDR3nt: TGTGCCAGCCTGAAGGGGGGTGATAGGACCCTCCACTTT
j_gene: TRBJ2-5; abundance: NA; d_gene: NA; v_gene: TRBV2; len: 15; CDR3aa: CASSGSGTTQETQYF; CDR3nt: TGTGCCAGCAGCGGCTCCGGGACGACCCAAGAGACCCAGTACTTC
j_gene: TRBJ2-5; abundance: NA; d_gene: TRBD1; v_gene: TRBV7-7; len: 14; CDR3aa: CASSTRTGPETQYF; CDR3nt: TGTGCCAGCAGCACTCGGACAGGGCCAGAGACCCAGTACTTC
j_gene: TRBJ1-2; abundance: NA; d_gene: NA; v_gene: TRBV2; len: 13; CDR3aa: CASRARGPSGYTF; CDR3nt: TGTGCCAGCAGGGCCCGGGGCCCCTCTGGCTACACCTTC
j_gene: TRBJ1-2; abundance: NA; d_gene: NA; v_gene: TRBV27; len: 16; CDR3aa: CASSFRRGDYNYGYTF; CDR3nt: TGTGCCAGCAGCTTTCGACGGGGGGACTATAACTATGGCTACACCTTC
j_gene: TRBJ2-1; abundance: NA; d_gene: NA; v_gene: TRBV7-6; len: 16; CDR3aa: CASSLGAGTGVTEQFF; CDR3nt: TGTGCCAGCAGCTTAGGCGCAGGCACGGGGGTCACCGAGCAGTTCTTC
j_gene: TRBJ1-1; abundance: NA; d_gene: NA; v_gene: TRBV7-8; len: 19; CDR3aa: CASSPKYSGEGGINTEAFF; CDR3nt: TGTGCCAGCAGCCCCAAGTATTCTGGAGAGGGGGGGATTAACACTGAAGCTTTCTTT
j_gene: TRBJ2-1; abundance: NA; d_gene: TRBD2; v_gene: TRBV5-1; len: 17; CDR3aa: CASSFMTSGVTFDEQFF; CDR3nt: TGCGCCAGCAGCTTCATGACTAGCGGGGTGACGTTCGATGAGCAGTTCTTC
j_gene: TRBJ1-1; abundance: NA; d_gene: TRBD1; v_gene: TRBV7-9; len: 15; CDR3aa: CASSPRQGWSTEAFF; CDR3nt: TGTGCCAGCAGCCCAAGACAGGGATGGAGCACTGAAGCTTTCTTT
j_gene: TRBJ1-1; abundance: once; d_gene: TRBD1; v_gene: TRBV7-2; len: 15; CDR3aa: CASSPQGAMNTEAFF; CDR3nt: TGTGCCAGCAGCCCACAGGGGGCCATGAACACTGAAGCTTTCTTT
j_gene: TRBJ2-2; abundance: NA; d_gene: TRBD1; v_gene: TRBV10-1; len: 17; CDR3aa: CASSEYRDSSNTGELFF; CDR3nt: TGCGCCAGCAGTGAGTACCGGGACAGTTCGAACACCGGGGAGCTGTTTTTT
j_gene: TRBJ2-1; abundance: NA; d_gene: TRBD2; v_gene: TRBV7-2; len: 17; CDR3aa: CASSSTSGGTPYNEQFF; CDR3nt: TGTGCCAGCAGCTCGACTAGCGGGGGTACCCCCTACAATGAGCAGTTCTTC
j_gene: TRBJ2-7; abundance: NA; d_gene: TRBD1; v_gene: TRBV4-3; len: 13; CDR3aa: CASSRETGREQYF; CDR3nt: TGCGCCAGCAGCCGAGAGACAGGGCGCGAGCAGTACTTC
j_gene: TRBJ1-5; abundance: NA; d_gene: TRBD1; v_gene: TRBV19; len: 16; CDR3aa: CASSISPGQTYQPQHF; CDR3nt: TGTGCCAGTAGTATTTCCCCGGGACAGACGTATCAGCCCCAGCATTTT
j_gene: TRBJ2-5; abundance: NA; d_gene: TRBD2; v_gene: TRBV9; len: 14; CDR3aa: CASGRTRLSETQYF; CDR3nt: TGTGCCAGCGGAAGGACTAGGCTTAGCGAGACCCAGTACTTC
j_gene: TRBJ1-6; abundance: NA; d_gene: NA; v_gene: TRBV3-1/TRBV3-2; len: 11; CDR3aa: CASGPNSPLHF; CDR3nt: TGTGCCAGCGGACCCAATTCACCCCTCCACTTT